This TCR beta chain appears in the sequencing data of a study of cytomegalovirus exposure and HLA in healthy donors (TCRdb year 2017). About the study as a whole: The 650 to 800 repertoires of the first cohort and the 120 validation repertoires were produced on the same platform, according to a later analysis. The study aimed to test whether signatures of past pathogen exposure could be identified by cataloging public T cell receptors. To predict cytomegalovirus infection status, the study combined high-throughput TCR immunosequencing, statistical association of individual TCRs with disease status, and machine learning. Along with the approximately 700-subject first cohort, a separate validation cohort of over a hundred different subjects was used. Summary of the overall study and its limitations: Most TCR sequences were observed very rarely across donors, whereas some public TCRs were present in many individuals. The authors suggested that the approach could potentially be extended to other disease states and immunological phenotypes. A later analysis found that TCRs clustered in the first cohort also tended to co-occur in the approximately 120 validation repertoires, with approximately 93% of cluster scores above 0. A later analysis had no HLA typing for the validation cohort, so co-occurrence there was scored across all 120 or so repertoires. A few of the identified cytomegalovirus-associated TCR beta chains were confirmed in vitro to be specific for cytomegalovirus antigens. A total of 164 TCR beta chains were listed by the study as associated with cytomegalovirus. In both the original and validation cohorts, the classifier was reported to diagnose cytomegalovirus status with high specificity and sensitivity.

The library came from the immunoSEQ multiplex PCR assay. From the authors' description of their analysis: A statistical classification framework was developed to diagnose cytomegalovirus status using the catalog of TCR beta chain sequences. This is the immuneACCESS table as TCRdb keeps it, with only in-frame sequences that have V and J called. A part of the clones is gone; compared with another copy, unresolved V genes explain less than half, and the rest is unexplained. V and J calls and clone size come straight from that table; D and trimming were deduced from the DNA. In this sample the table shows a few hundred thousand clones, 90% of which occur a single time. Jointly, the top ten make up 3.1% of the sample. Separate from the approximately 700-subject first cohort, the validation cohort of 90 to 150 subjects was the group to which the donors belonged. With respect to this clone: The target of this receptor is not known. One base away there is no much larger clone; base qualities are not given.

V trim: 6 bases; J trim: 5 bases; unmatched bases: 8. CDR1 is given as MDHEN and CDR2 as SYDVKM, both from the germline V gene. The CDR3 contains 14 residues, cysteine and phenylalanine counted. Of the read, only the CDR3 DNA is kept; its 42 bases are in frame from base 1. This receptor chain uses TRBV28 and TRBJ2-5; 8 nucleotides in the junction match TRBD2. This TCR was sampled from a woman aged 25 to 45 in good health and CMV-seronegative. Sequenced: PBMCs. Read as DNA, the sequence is TGTGCCAGCAGCCACCCTGGCGGGGGGGAGACCCAGTACTTC. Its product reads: CASSHPGGGETQYF.